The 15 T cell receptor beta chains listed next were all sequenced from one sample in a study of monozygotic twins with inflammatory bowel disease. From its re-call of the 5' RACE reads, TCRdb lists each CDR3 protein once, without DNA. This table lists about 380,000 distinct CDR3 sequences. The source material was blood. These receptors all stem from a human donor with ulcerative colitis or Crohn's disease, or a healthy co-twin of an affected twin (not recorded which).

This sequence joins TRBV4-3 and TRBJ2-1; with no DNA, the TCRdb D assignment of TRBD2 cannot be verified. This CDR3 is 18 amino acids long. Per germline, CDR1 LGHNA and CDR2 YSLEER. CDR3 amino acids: CASSQDPRLAGGYNEQFF.

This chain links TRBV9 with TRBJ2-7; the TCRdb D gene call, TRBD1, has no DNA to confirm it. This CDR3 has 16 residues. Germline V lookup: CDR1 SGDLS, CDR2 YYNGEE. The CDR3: CASSVIGTGITYEQYF.

This CDR3 reads CASGEGYEQYF. The chain combines TRBV6-1 with TRBJ2-7; TCRdb gives TRBD2 as the D gene, but with no DNA this cannot be confirmed. The CDR3 consists of 11 residues. Germline V gene sequence: CDR1 MNHNS, CDR2 SASEGT.

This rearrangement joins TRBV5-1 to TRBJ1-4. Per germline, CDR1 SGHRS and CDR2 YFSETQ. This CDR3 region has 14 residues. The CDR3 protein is CASSTTGTNEKLFF.

The CDR3 sequence is CASSGRSETPSYEQYF. The rearrangement joins TRBV4-3 to TRBJ2-7. CDR1 LGHNA and CDR2 YSLEER come from the germline V gene. CDR3 size: 16 residues.

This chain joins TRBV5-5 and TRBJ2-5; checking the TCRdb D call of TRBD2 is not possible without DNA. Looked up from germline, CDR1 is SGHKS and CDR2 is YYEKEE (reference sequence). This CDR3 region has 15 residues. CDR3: CASSFSGGDGETQYF.

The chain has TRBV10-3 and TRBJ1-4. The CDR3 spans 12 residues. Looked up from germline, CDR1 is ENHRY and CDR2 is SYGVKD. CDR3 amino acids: CAIRENNEKLFF.

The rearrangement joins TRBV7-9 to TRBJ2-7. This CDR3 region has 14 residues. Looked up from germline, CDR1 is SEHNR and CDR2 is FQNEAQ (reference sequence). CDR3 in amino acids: CAGNAGQGSYEQYF.

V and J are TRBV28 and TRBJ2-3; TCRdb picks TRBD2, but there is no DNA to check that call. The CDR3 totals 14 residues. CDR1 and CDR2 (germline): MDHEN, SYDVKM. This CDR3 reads CASTPGGPTDTQYF. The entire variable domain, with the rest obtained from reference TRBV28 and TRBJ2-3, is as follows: DVKVTQSSRYLVKRTGEKVFLECVQDMDHENMFWYRQDPGLGLRLIYFSYDVKMKEKGDIPEGYSVSREKKERFSLILESASTNQTSMYLCASTPGGPTDTQYFGPGTRLTVL.

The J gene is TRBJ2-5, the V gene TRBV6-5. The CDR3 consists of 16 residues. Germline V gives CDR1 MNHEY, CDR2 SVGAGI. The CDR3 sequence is CASRLSRSKYQETQYF.

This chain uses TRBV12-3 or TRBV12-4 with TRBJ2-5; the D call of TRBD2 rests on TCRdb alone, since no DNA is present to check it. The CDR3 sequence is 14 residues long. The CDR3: CASNHGPSSETQYF.

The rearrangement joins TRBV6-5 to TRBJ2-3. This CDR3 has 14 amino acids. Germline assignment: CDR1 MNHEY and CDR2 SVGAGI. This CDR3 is CASSYSFRTDTQYF.

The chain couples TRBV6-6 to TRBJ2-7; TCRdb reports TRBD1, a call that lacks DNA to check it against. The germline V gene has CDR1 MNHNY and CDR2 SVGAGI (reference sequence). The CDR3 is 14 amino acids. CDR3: CASSFTGPGYEQYF.

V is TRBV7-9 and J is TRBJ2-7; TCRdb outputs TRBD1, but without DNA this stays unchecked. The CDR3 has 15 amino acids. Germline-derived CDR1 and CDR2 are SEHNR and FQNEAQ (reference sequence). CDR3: CASSLRGQGTYEQYF.

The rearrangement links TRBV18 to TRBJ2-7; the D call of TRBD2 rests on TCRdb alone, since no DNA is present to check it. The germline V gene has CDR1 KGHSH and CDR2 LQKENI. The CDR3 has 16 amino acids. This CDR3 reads CASSPPSRRVPYEQYF.